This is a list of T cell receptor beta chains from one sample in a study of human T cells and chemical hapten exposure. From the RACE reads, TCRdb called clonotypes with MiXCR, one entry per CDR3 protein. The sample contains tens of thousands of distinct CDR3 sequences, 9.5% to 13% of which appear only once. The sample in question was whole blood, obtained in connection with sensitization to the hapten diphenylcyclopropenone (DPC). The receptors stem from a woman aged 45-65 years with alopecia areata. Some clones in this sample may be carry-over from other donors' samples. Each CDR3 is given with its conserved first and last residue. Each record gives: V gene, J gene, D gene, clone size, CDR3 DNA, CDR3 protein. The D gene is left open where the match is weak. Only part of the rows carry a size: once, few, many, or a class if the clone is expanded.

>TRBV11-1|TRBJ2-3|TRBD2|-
TGTGCCAGCAGCTCTTTAGCGGGGGAGGACGATACGCAGTATTTT
CASSSLAGEDDTQYF
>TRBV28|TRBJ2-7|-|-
TGTGCCAGCAGTCTCACTGGGGAGCAGTACTTC
CASSLTGEQYF
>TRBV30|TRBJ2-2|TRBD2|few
TGTGCCTGGAGGACTAGCGGGAGCACCGGGGAGCTGTTTTTT
CAWRTSGSTGELFF
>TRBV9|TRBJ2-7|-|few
TGTGCCAGCAGCGTCGACGGCGACTACGAGCAGTACTTC
CASSVDGDYEQYF
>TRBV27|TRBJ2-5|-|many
TGTGCCAGCAGTTTATCGTGGGGGGCGGAGACCCAGTACTTC
CASSLSWGAETQYF
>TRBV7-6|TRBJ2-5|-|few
TGTGCCAGCAGCTCTCAGGGTACGATGGGAGAGACCCAGTACTTC
CASSSQGTMGETQYF
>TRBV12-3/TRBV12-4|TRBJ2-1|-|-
TGTGCCAGCAGCCCGGACGGCAGATTGGGCAATGAGCAGTTCTTC
CASSPDGRLGNEQFF
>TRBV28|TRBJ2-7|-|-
TGTGCCAGCAGTACAACATCCTACGAGCAGTACTTC
CASSTTSYEQYF
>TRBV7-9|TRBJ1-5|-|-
TGTGCCAGCAGCTCCGACAGTTACAATCAGCCCCAGCATTTT
CASSSDSYNQPQHF
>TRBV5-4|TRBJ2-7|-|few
TGTGCCAGCAGCTTAGGATCCGGGGGGCCCTCCTACGAGCAGTACTTC
CASSLGSGGPSYEQYF
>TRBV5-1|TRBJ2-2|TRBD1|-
TGCGCCAGCAGCTTTTTTCCGGGACAGGGGGCGAAGACCGGGGAGCTGTTTTTT
CASSFFPGQGAKTGELFF
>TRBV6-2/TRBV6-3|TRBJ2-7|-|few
TGTGCCAGCAGCCCCCCCGGGGGGCGATACGAGCAGTACTTC
CASSPPGGRYEQYF
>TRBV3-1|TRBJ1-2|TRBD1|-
TGTGCCAGCAGCCAAAACGACAGGGGAGGGAATGGCTACACCTTC
CASSQNDRGGNGYTF
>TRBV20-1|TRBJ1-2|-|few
TGCAGTGCTACACACAGCGGGGGGGCCGGCTATGGCTACACCTTC
CSATHSGGAGYGYTF
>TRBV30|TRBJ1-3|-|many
TGTGCCTGGAGTTCAGTTTCTTTACACGGAAACACCATATATTTT
CAWSSVSLHGNTIYF
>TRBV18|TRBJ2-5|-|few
TGTGCCAGCTCACCGCTGGGGCTTTCGGAGACCCAGTACTTC
CASSPLGLSETQYF
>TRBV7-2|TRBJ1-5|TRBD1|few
TGTGCCAGCAGCTTGGGGTCGGACAGGGCGAATCAGCCCCAGCATTTT
CASSLGSDRANQPQHF
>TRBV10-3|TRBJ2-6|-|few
TGTGCCATCAGTGGACGAGGGCAGGCCGCTGGGGCCAACGTCCTGACTTTC
CAISGRGQAAGANVLTF
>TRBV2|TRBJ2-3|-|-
TGTGCCAGCATCCTGGACGGGACAGATACGCAGTATTTT
CASILDGTDTQYF
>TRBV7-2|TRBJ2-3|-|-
TGTGCCAGCAGCTTAGTAGCCGGGCCCACAGATACGCAGTATTTT
CASSLVAGPTDTQYF
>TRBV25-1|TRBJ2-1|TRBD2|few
TGTGCCAGCAGTGATGGGAGCGGGAGGGCCTCGGCCAATGAGCAGTTCTTC
CASSDGSGRASANEQFF
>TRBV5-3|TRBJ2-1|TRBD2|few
TGTGCCAGAAGCCCCGGAGGCGGGGGTACCCGCTCCTACAATGAGCAGTTCTTC
CARSPGGGGTRSYNEQFF
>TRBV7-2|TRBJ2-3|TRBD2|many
TGTGCCAGCAGCTTACCTACTAGCGGGGAAAGAAATACGCAGTATTTT
CASSLPTSGERNTQYF
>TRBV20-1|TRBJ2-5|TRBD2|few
TGCAGTGCGAGAAGCCTAGCGGGGGGGCAGGGGACCCAGTACTTC
CSARSLAGGQGTQYF
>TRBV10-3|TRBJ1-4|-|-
TGTGCCACCAGGGGCAGTGAAAAACTGTTTTTT
CATRGSEKLFF
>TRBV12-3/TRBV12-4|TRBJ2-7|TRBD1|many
TGTGCCAGCAGTTTATGGGAGCTGACAGGGGTCTACGAGCAGTACTTC
CASSLWELTGVYEQYF
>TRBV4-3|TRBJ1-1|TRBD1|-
TGCGCCAGCAGCCAAATTCCAGGGGGTAATGAAGCTTTCTTT
CASSQIPGGNEAFF
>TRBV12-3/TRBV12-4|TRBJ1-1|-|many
TGTGCCAGTACAGCAGGAACTGAAGCTTTCTTT
CASTAGTEAFF
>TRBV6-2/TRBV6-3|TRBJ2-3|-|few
TGTGCCAGCAGTTACGGACAGTTTGGAGATACGCAGTATTTT
CASSYGQFGDTQYF
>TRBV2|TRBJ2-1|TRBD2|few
TGTGCCAGCAACCCTAGCGGGTACAATGAGCAGTTCTTC
CASNPSGYNEQFF
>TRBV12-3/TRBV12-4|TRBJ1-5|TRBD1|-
TGTGCCAGCAGTTTAGCAGGGACAGGGGCATATAGCAATCAGCCCCAGCATTTT
CASSLAGTGAYSNQPQHF